These 15 T cell receptor beta chains were all obtained from the same sample, sequenced in a study of T cells after yellow fever vaccination. TCRdb independently ran MiXCR on the 5' RACE reads; one entry per CDR3 protein. The table has 20,000 to 25,000 distinct CDR3 sequences, approximately 5.2% seen once. The sample consisted of PBMCs, either bulk or a sorted T-cell subset (CD4+, CD8+, memory, or dextramer-sorted; not recorded which), taken 35 to 50 days after the first yellow fever vaccination. The receptors come from a man younger than 35 who received the YFV17D yellow fever vaccine.

As regards this clonotype: This may come from a read error, since a much larger clone is one base off. The CDR3 sequence is CSASTPGTDSHHEQFF. In DNA form, the CDR3 reads TGCAGTGCTAGCACTCCCGGGACAGACTCGCATCATGAGCAGTTCTTC. The genes are TRBV20-1 and TRBJ2-1; 7 nucleotides line up with TRBD1. Germline lookup yields CDR1 DFQATT and CDR2 SNEGSKA (reference sequence). V lost 3 bases to trimming and J lost 8 bases; unmatched junction nucleotides: 16. There are 16 residues in the CDR3.

This clonotype was recorded at least ten times. The gene calls are TRBV5-4 and TRBJ2-2; maybe TRBD1 (6 bases). Between the trimmed V and J ends, which lost 4 bases and 1 base, there was a span of 17 bases. CDR1 and CDR2 (germline): SGHNT, YYREEE (reference sequence). The CDR3 spans 17 residues. The CDR3 spells CASSLGTHGVNTGELFF. In DNA, the CDR3 is TGTGCCAGCAGCCTAGGGACACATGGGGTGAACACCGGGGAGCTGTTTTTT.

This clonotype was seen repeatedly, ten times or more. The chain links TRBV27 to TRBJ1-1; 9 bases are a match to TRBD1. Germline V gene lookup returns CDR1 MNHEY and CDR2 SMNVEV (reference sequence). The CDR3 runs 14 residues. V shed 5 bases and J 5 bases; nucleotides not matched to a gene: 6. CDR3 sequence (DNA): TGTGCCAGCAGTCCTCGACAGGGGGTGACTGAAGCTTTCTTT. Amino acid sequence: CASSPRQGVTEAFF.

This clonotype was observed many times. The V call is TRBV5-1, the J call TRBJ2-3, with D perhaps assigned TRBD1 or TRBD2 (5 bases each). This CDR3 is 15 amino acids long. V dropped 7 bases and J dropped 2 bases, with 17 bases sitting between them. CDR1 is SGHRS and CDR2 is YFSETQ in the germline V gene. CDR3 DNA: TGCGCCAGCGCTTCGGGGACCTTAGTCACAGATACGCAGTATTTT. It encodes CASASGTLVTDTQYF.

This clonotype has ten or more counts. V and J are TRBV5-1 and TRBJ2-5, with 8 bases identical to TRBD1. V shed 4 bases, J shed 5 bases, and the junction held 13 bases outside the gene matches. Germline V gene data show CDR1 as SGHRS and CDR2 as YFSETQ. This CDR3 contains 16 residues. CDR3 loop: CASSGIRDRRRETQYF. CDR3 nucleotides: TGCGCCAGCAGCGGTATAAGGGACAGGCGGCGGGAGACCCAGTACTTC. Full variable domain (remainder filled in from reference TRBV5-1 and TRBJ2-5): KAGVTQTPRYLIKTRGQQVTLSCSPISGHRSVSWYQQTPGQGLQFLFEYFSETQRNKGNFPGRFSGRQFSNSRSEMNVSTLELGDSALYLCASSGIRDRRRETQYFGPGTRLLVL.

There are many counts of this clonotype. The chain carries TRBV7-2 and TRBJ1-1, with 10 bases lining up with TRBD1. The germline gives CDR1 SGHTA, CDR2 FQGNSA. The V gene end was trimmed by 5 bases and the J gene end by 5 bases; junction bases not matched to a gene: 11. The CDR3 runs 16 residues. CDR3 in amino acids: CASSPRQGAQGTEAFF. The CDR3 nucleotides are TGTGCCAGCAGCCCGCGACAGGGGGCGCAGGGAACTGAAGCTTTCTTT.

This clonotype was seen many times. The chain has TRBV7-9 and TRBJ2-7; 8 bases align to TRBD2. The CDR3 length is 16 residues. With 3 bases clipped from V and 5 bases from J, the junction kept 12 bases outside the gene matches. Per the germline V gene, CDR1 is SEHNR and CDR2 is FQNEAQ (reference sequence). The CDR3 DNA reads as TGTGCCAGCAGCTTCTCCCTTGGCGGGGGGAGAGACGAGCAGTACTTC. Protein: CASSFSLGGGRDEQYF.

This clonotype was counted at least ten times. The chain couples TRBV4-3 to TRBJ2-3; the D is unclear. The CDR3 is made up of 14 amino acids. V lost 1 base and J lost 3, with 8 bases in between. In germline, CDR1 is LGHNA, CDR2 YSLEER. CDR3 sequence (DNA): TGCGCCAGCAGCCAAGGGGTAGGAACAGATACGCAGTATTTT. This encodes CASSQGVGTDTQYF.

This clonotype was seen many times. CDR3 sequence: CASSLPEFLALHF. The CDR3 DNA sequence: TGTGCCAGCAGCTTACCGGAGTTTTTGGCCCTCCACTTT. The chain has TRBV7-2 and TRBJ1-6; no reliable D call. The germline V gene has CDR1 SGHTA and CDR2 FQGNSA. The CDR3 has 13 residues. The ends were cut back, 2 bases at V and 14 bases at J, with 13 bases in the middle.

This clonotype was seen repeatedly, ten times or more. The chain uses TRBV12-3 or TRBV12-4 and TRBJ2-2; unclear D gene. V was shortened by 7 bases and J by 2 bases, with 5 bases between the two germline ends. The CDR3 runs 12 residues. CDR3 in amino acids: CASTPNTGELFF. Written as DNA, the CDR3 is TGTGCCAGCACCCCCAACACCGGGGAGCTGTTTTTT.

This clonotype was seen repeatedly, ten times or more. This chain joins TRBV19 and TRBJ2-1; 8 bases fit TRBD2. Germline V gene data show CDR1 as LNHDA and CDR2 as SQIVND (reference sequence). J lost 0 bases, V lost 5 bases, and 3 bases had no gene match. The CDR3 contains 15 residues. CDR3 nucleotide sequence: TGTGCCAGTAGTGGGCTAGCGGGCTCCTACAATGAGCAGTTCTTC. It translates to CASSGLAGSYNEQFF.

This clonotype has at least ten counts. The V and J genes are TRBV10-3 and TRBJ1-5; no firm D call. The V and J ends lost 3 bases and 0 bases respectively, with 6 bases between them. The CDR3 is made up of 14 amino acids. Germline V lookup: CDR1 ENHRY, CDR2 SYGVKD. The CDR3 sequence: CAISEYLSNQPQHF. The CDR3 DNA reads TGTGCCATCAGTGAATACCTTAGCAATCAGCCCCAGCATTTT.

This clonotype was recorded at least ten times. The chain recombines TRBV12-3 or TRBV12-4 with TRBJ2-5; D is ambiguous. The CDR3 runs to 14 residues. The V gene lost 2 bases and the J gene lost 1 base, with 8 bases spanning the gap. As DNA, the CDR3 is TGTGCCAGCAGTTTAAGGCGGATCCAAGAGACCCAGTACTTC. Protein: CASSLRRIQETQYF.

This clonotype was counted at least ten times. J is TRBJ2-7 and V is TRBV4-3, with D perhaps given as TRBD1 or TRBD2 (5 bases each). Trimming took off 0 bases at V and 1 base at J, with 19 bases between the two ends. Germline CDR1 is LGHNA and CDR2 is YSLEER. The CDR3 loop spans 18 amino acids. CDR3 residues: CASSQDLITGTASYEQYF. The CDR3 nucleotides are TGCGCCAGCAGCCAAGATTTAATTACCGGGACGGCTTCCTACGAGCAGTACTTC.

This clonotype was detected ten times or more. The chain combines TRBV18 with TRBJ2-1, with D hard to call. CDR1 is KGHSH, CDR2 LQKENI, per germline. The V gene lost 6 bases and the J gene lost 5 bases, with 17 bases spanning the gap. The CDR3 runs to 15 residues. The CDR3 is CASSPAVGYNNEQFF. The CDR3 DNA reads TGTGCCAGCTCCCCCGCCGTCGGATACAACAATGAGCAGTTCTTC.